A single T cell receptor (beta chain) is shown here with its context. Antigen specificity is unknown. This entry comes from a study of shared clonotypes between healthy human individuals. Study overall: Aged between 18 and 49, the donors were two women and three men. Whole-study results and caveats: Compared with memory subsets, naive subsets generally had larger estimated richness.

Sequencing was at deep level. Assay used: immunoSEQ multiplex PCR; TCRdb lists only in-frame clones, some missing. The profile shows roughly 2.6 million clones, approximately 92% of them singletons. The study enrolled healthy HIV-negative adults without recent acute infections or vaccinations as donors. The sample comprised naive CD4+ T cells sorted from blood. This sample's subset: CD45RA+ positively selected. This TCR was recovered from a man between 18 and 29 years old in good health.

This CDR3 is CASSLTGQGAVGANVLTF. CDR3 in DNA: TGCGCCAGCAGCTTGACAGGACAGGGGGCTGTTGGGGCCAACGTCCTGACTTTC. The chain is built from TRBV5-1 and TRBJ2-6, with 11 bases fitting TRBD1. In germline, CDR1 is SGHRS, CDR2 YFSETQ. The junction had 6 bases not matched to a gene; V was cut back by 1 base and J by 3 bases. The CDR3 has 18 amino acids.